The 28 T cell receptor beta chains given below trace back to one sample, sequenced in a study of tumor-infiltrating lymphocytes in primary liver carcinoma. Total RNA amounting to 500 ng was the source from which TCR beta cDNA was made with a constant-region primer. Slightly modified ARM-PCR with three nested multiplex PCR rounds yielded TCR beta libraries. Investigators reported that the first two PCR rounds, at 10 to 11 cycles each, used TRBV1-TRBV30 forward primers with a C-beta reverse primer. TCRdb recomputed calls from the multiplex PCR reads with MiXCR, one row per CDR3 protein. Found here are approximately 64,000 distinct CDR3 sequences, about three quarters of them singletons; the top ten hold less than 45%. Bulk tissue was left unsorted, and RNA and DNA were co-extracted from roughly 20-30 mg of it. Input material: liver tumor tissue from sampling region 4. Indicated subset: tumor region T4, right-lateral pole. These receptors came from a man aged 40-50 years with primary liver carcinoma and hepatitis B virus infection.

Notes on this clonotype: An end of the junction does not agree with germline; a read error may underlie this. This chain links TRBV10-3 with TRBJ2-7, with a weak D call TRBD2 (6 bases). The length of the CDR3 is 13 residues. CDR1 and CDR2 from the germline V gene are ENHRY and SYGVKD. The CDR3 is CDIKAGTPYEQYF. For the CDR3, the DNA is TGTGACATCAAAGCTGGGACTCCCTACGAGCAGTACTTC.

In regard to this clonotype: This may stem from a read error, because a much larger clone lies one nucleotide away. The chain links TRBV6-2 or TRBV6-3 to TRBJ2-7, with D perhaps matching TRBD2 (6 bases). The germline gives CDR1 MNHEY, CDR2 SVGEGT. The ends were cut back, 2 bases at V and 3 bases at J, with 20 bases in the middle. This CDR3 is 17 amino acids long. In DNA form, the CDR3 reads TGTGCCAGCAGTTACGATGGGAGGACTGGCGGGATCTACGAGCAGTACTTC. It yields the protein CASSYDGRTGGIYEQYF.

This clonotype was counted a few times. This chain joins TRBV11-2 and TRBJ2-5, with 10 positions matching TRBD1. Germline loops: CDR1 SGHAT, CDR2 FQNNGV. CDR3 size: 16 residues. V lost 6 bases and J lost 4; bases outside the gene matches: 11. CDR3 sequence (DNA): TGTGCCAGCAGTCCCACAGGGACAGGGGCCCTAGAGACCCAGTACTTC. Encoded protein: CASSPTGTGALETQYF. Complete variable domain (other parts from reference TRBV11-2 and TRBJ2-5): EAGVAQSPRYKIIEKRQSVAFWCNPISGHATLYWYQQILGQGPKLLIQFQNNGVVDDSQLPKDRFSAERLKGVDSTLKIQPAKLEDSAVYLCASSPTGTGALETQYFGPGTRLLVL.

J is TRBJ2-3 and V is TRBV29-1; D unresolved. Germline V gives CDR1 SQVTM, CDR2 ANQGSEA. The CDR3 is made up of 12 amino acids. This CDR3 is CRALPSADTQYF. CDR3 bases: TGCAGGGCCCTGCCATCAGCAGATACGCAGTATTTT.

As concerns this clonotype: At one end, the junction sequence differs from germline, possibly due to a read error. V gene TRBV11-2 combines with J gene TRBJ2-1; 8 bases map to TRBD2. This CDR3 has 15 amino acids. Germline CDR1 and CDR2: SGHAT and FQNNGV. The CDR3 DNA reads TGTGCCAGCAGGTGGAGCGGGAGAGGGTACATTGAGCAGCTCTTC. It translates to CASRWSGRGYIEQLF.

This clonotype was detected once. Germline is not matched at one junction end, which may reflect a read error. V usage is TRBV5-4 and J usage is TRBJ2-7; weak D call: TRBD2 (5 bases). Germline-derived CDR1 and CDR2 are SGHNT and YYREEE (reference sequence). This CDR3 contains 13 residues. Here the CDR3 reads CASNLEESYERYF. CDR3 nucleotides: TGTGCCAGCAACTTGGAGGAAAGTTACGAGCGGTACTTC.

In this sample, this clonotype turned up many times. The V call is TRBV6-1, the J call TRBJ2-7; tentative D call: TRBD1 (5 bases). Germline V gene lookup returns CDR1 MNHNS and CDR2 SASEGT. The CDR3 is 14 amino acids. The V gene lost 1 base and the J gene lost 3 bases, with 10 bases spanning the gap. The CDR3 sequence is CASSEGGAVYEQYF. DNA of the CDR3: TGTGCCAGCAGTGAAGGGGGCGCAGTCTACGAGCAGTACTTC.

This clonotype was detected only a few times. One end of the junction does not line up with germline, which may come from a read error. This rearrangement joins TRBV11-2 to TRBJ2-2; maybe TRBD2 (5 bases). CDR1 and CDR2 from the germline V gene are SGHAT and FQNNGV. The length of the CDR3 is 15 residues. The CDR3 reads CASRFAGSNTGELFF. The CDR3 region has the DNA TGTGCCAGCAGATTTGCAGGATCGAACACCGGGGAGTTGTTTTTT.

About this clonotype itself: Just one base apart from a much larger clone, this may be a read error. CDR3 nucleotides: TGTGCCAGCAGCCAAGATAGAATTGGTGGGACCTCCAGGCAGCCCCAGTATTTT. Translation: CASSQDRIGGTSRQPQYF. The chain uses TRBV4-2 and TRBJ1-5; D may be TRBD1 or TRBD2 (5 bases each). Gene TRBJ2-3 matches the end of the DNA better, so the J call may be wrong. Germline V gene data show CDR1 as LGHNA and CDR2 as YNFKEQ. This CDR3 has 18 amino acids.

To note about this clonotype: It is likely a read error, because the conserved phenylalanine at the end of the CDR3 is missing. The limits of the CDR3 on the DNA are not certain, so only TCRdb's listed CDR3 is given. The chain recombines TRBV29-1 with TRBJ2-5; the D segment call TRBD2 is taken from the table without a DNA check. Germline V gives CDR1 SQVTM, CDR2 ANQGSEA. The CDR3 region is 14 residues in length, termini included. The CDR3 is CSVEDWAGGETQYL.

Concerning this clonotype itself: A much larger clone differs by one base, so this may be a read error. CDR3 nucleotide sequence: TGTGCCAGCAGTTACTCGGGGACAGTCAATGAGACCCAGTACTTC. It codes for CASSYSGTVNETQYF. The J gene is TRBJ2-5, the V gene TRBV6-6; 7 bases map to TRBD1. V dropped 0 bases and J dropped 5; count of bases not matched to a gene: 6. The germline CDR1 and CDR2 sequences are MNHNY and SVGAGI (reference sequence). The CDR3 runs to 15 residues.

On this clonotype itself: A read error may account for a junction end that differs from germline. The chain links TRBV4-1 to TRBJ2-1; tentative D call: TRBD2 (5 bases). The germline V gene has CDR1 MGHRA and CDR2 YSYEKL. CDR3 length equals 17 residues. The CDR3, as DNA: TGCGTCAGCAGCCGAGGGCTAGGTGAAAGCTCCTACAATGAGCAGTTCTTC. This gives the protein CVSSRGLGESSYNEQFF.

This clonotype turned up a few times. The junction shows a germline mismatch at one end, possibly a read error. This chain joins TRBV30 and TRBJ1-4; D is unresolved. The germline gives CDR1 GTSNPN, CDR2 SVGIG (reference sequence). This CDR3 spans 13 amino acids. CDR3 DNA: TGTGCCTGGAGCAGAACAGAAAATGAAAAACTGTCCTTT. Its translation: CAWSRTENEKLSF.

This sequence joins TRBV21-1 and TRBJ2-7; the table's D call of TRBD2 was not tested on the DNA. TRBV21-1 represents a pseudogene. The CDR3 is 15 residues long. In DNA form, the CDR3 reads TGTGCCAGCAGCAAAGGGGACTCCGCTTCCTACGAGCAGTGGTTC. This encodes CASSKGDSASYEQWF.

With regard to this clonotype: Since a much larger clone is just one base distant, this may be a read error. This chain joins TRBV20-1 and TRBJ2-7; maybe TRBD1 (7 bases). The germline CDR1 and CDR2 sequences are DFQATT and SNEGSKA (reference sequence). The germline V and J ends were trimmed by 0 bases and 3 bases, with 24 bases remaining between them. The CDR3 sequence is 18 residues long. The CDR3 protein is CSARDQLPLAGGFYEQYF. The CDR3 nucleotides read TGCAGTGCTAGAGATCAGCTACCACTGGCAGGGGGGTTCTACGAGCAGTACTTC.

The rearrangement joins TRBV10-3 to TRBJ1-5, with unresolved D. The V and J ends lost 0 bases and 5 bases respectively, with 5 bases between them. Germline V CDR1 and CDR2: ENHRY, SYGVKD. CDR3 length: 13 residues. The CDR3 here is CAISESWHQPQHF. In DNA form, the CDR3 reads TGTGCCATCAGTGAGTCTTGGCATCAGCCCCAGCATTTT.

About this clonotype: One end of the junction does not line up with germline, which may come from a read error. The CDR3 region has the DNA TGCGCCAGCAGCTTGCATGGGAACACTAAAGCTTTCTTT. It codes for CASSLHGNTKAFF. V usage is TRBV5-1 and J usage is TRBJ1-1; D gene unclear. This CDR3 has 13 amino acids. Germline V gene lookup returns CDR1 SGHRS and CDR2 YFSETQ.

Turning to this clonotype: At one boundary the junction diverges from the germline segment, which might be a read error. The V call is TRBV12-3 or TRBV12-4, the J call TRBJ1-5; TRBD1 is a possible D gene (5 bases). The CDR3 is made up of 14 amino acids. The CDR3 region is CASSRAGSNQPQHF. The CDR3 nucleotides read TGCGCCAGCAGTAGGGCAGGGAGCAATCAGCCCCAGCATTTT.

V is TRBV10-2 and J is TRBJ2-3; possibly TRBD1 for D (6 bases). This CDR3 is 15 amino acids long. The V and J ends lost 0 bases and 7 bases respectively, with 14 bases between them. Per germline, CDR1 WSHSY and CDR2 SAAADI. This CDR3 reads CASSESAAGANTQYF. CDR3 DNA: TGCGCCAGCAGTGAGTCGGCGGCAGGGGCAAATACGCAGTATTTT.

This clonotype was recorded only once. Here the CDR3 omits its conserved ending phenylalanine or tryptophan, so a read error is the likely source. J is TRBJ2-3 and V is TRBV12-5; 7 nucleotides match TRBD2. The CDR3 has 15 amino acids. Looked up from germline, CDR1 is LGHNT and CDR2 is FRNRAP. The CDR3 reads CVSGSEAGRIDTQYL. CDR3 DNA sequence: TGTGTTAGTGGTTCCGAAGCGGGACGCATAGATACGCAGTATCTT.

V is TRBV6-6 and J is TRBJ2-7; the match to TRBD2 covers 7 bases. With V trimmed by 6 bases and J by 1 base, 9 bases remained unmatched. The CDR3 has 15 amino acids. Germline V lookup: CDR1 MNHNY, CDR2 SVGAGI (reference sequence). The CDR3 nucleotides are TGTGCCAGCAGGACAGTGGGGGGGGTGTCCTACGAGCAGTACTTC. Its protein is CASRTVGGVSYEQYF.

Points on this clonotype: An end of the junction differs from the germline gene, which may be a read error. This chain links TRBV11-2 with TRBJ2-2, with D possibly matching TRBD2 (6 bases). Germline values: CDR1 SGHAT, CDR2 FQNNGV. The CDR3 is made up of 15 amino acids. The CDR3 DNA sequence: TGTGCCAGCAGTGTTGCGGGATCGAACACCCGGGAGCTGTTTTTT. It encodes CASSVAGSNTRELFF. Drawing the rest from reference TRBV11-2 and TRBJ2-2, the complete variable domain is EAGVAQSPRYKIIEKRQSVAFWCNPISGHATLYWYQQILGQGPKLLIQFQNNGVVDDSQLPKDRFSAERLKGVDSTLKIQPAKLEDSAVYLCASSVAGSNTRELFFGEGSRLTVL.

This sequence joins TRBV4-1 and TRBJ2-5, with a weak D call TRBD2 (6 bases). The length of the CDR3 is 14 residues. Trimming took off 4 bases at V and 4 bases at J, with 13 bases between the two ends. Looked up from germline, CDR1 is MGHRA and CDR2 is YSYEKL. CDR3 sequence (DNA): TGCGCCAGCAGCCCCCTGGACTATATAGAGACCCAGTACTTC. Translating gives CASSPLDYIETQYF.

Details on this clonotype: At one of its ends the junction is not consistent with the germline gene, which may arise from a read error. The chain joins TRBV25-1 to TRBJ1-1; D is undetermined. The CDR3 is 15 residues long. Per the germline V gene, CDR1 is MGHDK and CDR2 is SYGVNS. The DNA for the CDR3 is TGTGCCAGCGGTGACGCCGGGCGCCCAAGCGGTGTAGCTCTCTTT. Its translation is CASGDAGRPSGVALF.

This clonotype showed up just a few times. An end of the junction does not agree with germline; a read error may underlie this. The chain carries TRBV4-1 and TRBJ2-1; a weak D match, TRBD2 (7 bases). CDR1 is MGHRA and CDR2 is YSYEKL in the germline V gene. CDR3 length: 21 amino acids. The CDR3 DNA sequence: TGCGCCAGCAGCCAAGGTACGCGGGGGCAGGGGTTTTTAACCCCCACGGATGAGCAATTCTTC. Encoded protein: CASSQGTRGQGFLTPTDEQFF.

The chain carries TRBV6-2 or TRBV6-3 and TRBJ2-7; D gene uncertain. Germline V gene lookup returns CDR1 MNHEY and CDR2 SVGEGT. The CDR3 sequence is 14 residues long. Trimming removed 5 bases at V and 2 bases at J, with 13 bases between. CDR3 amino acids: CASSLRPGPYEQYF. CDR3 nucleotides: TGTGCCAGCAGTCTCCGGCCTGGTCCCTACGAGCAGTACTTC.

This clonotype was seen a few times. A much larger clone sits a single nucleotide away, making a read error possible. The chain joins TRBV24-1 to TRBJ1-5, with unresolved D. This CDR3 region has 13 residues. The V end lost 2 bases, the J end lost 11 bases, and 12 bases lay between the germline ends. Germline loops: CDR1 KGHDR, CDR2 SFDVKD. The CDR3 region has the DNA TGTGCCACCAGTGATTCCGGGTTTTGGTCCCAGCATTTT. Amino acid sequence: CATSDSGFWSQHF.

This clonotype was seen more than once but under ten times. Germline is not matched at one junction end, which may reflect a read error. The chain couples TRBV11-2 to TRBJ1-2, with D perhaps matching TRBD1 (5 bases). The CDR3 runs 13 residues. Germline values: CDR1 SGHAT, CDR2 FQNNGV. In nucleotides, the CDR3 is TGTGCCAGCAGCAGAGGAGCCGGGACCCGACCGCTCTTC. It specifies CASSRGAGTRPLF.